This T cell receptor (beta chain) was found in a study of vaccination and CD4 T cells after COVID-19. Study background: Some control cultures received a CEFX pool, which served as the positive control. Others received an HIV-1 Nef pool or no peptide.

The CDR3 sequence is 15 residues long. The germline CDR1 and CDR2 sequences are SGHTA and FQGNSA. V trimming: 6 bases; J trimming: 4 bases; junction bases outside the gene matches: 8. As to this clonotype: Its antigen is undetermined.

Treatment described: roughly ten-day PBMC culture with coronavirus spike peptide pools or control peptides (ViraFEST assay). ViraFEST stimulated the growth of antigen-specific T cells using peptide pools and subsequently profiled their TCRs by sequencing. Scientists ran DNA taken from cultured CD4+ T cells through the Oncomine TCR Beta short-read assay for sequencing. TCRdb processed the PCR reads anew with MiXCR; each CDR3 protein has one entry. The table records about 19,000 distinct CDR3 sequences, around 50% of them present only once. The source of this sequence is a human donor who had recovered from COVID-19. This chain joins TRBV7-2 and TRBJ2-7; 11 bases map to TRBD2. The sequenced sample consisted of CD4+ T cells from blood, cultured in vitro. The CDR3 region has the DNA TGTGCCAGCAGTTCCCTAGCGGGAGGTATATACGAGCAGTACTTC. It translates to CASSSLAGGIYEQYF.